A selection of T cell receptor beta chains follows, all from one sample in a study of cytomegalovirus exposure and HLA in healthy donors. Some clones are missing from TCRdb's copy, which holds only in-frame ones; the method was immunoSEQ multiplex PCR. The repertoire holds 100,000 to 150,000 clones, with around 94% as singletons. Material for sequencing was PBMCs. These receptors originate from a woman between 18 and 30 years old in good health and CMV-seronegative. Both conserved end residues are trimmed from each CDR3.

V	J	CDR3
TRBV5-6	TRBJ2-7	ASSLFTGAEQY
TRBV28	TRBJ1-2	ASGGGDYGYT
TRBV7-2	TRBJ1-1	ASSWPDRGKAF
TRBV5-6	TRBJ1-3	ASSAPQDLSGNTIY
TRBV2	TRBJ2-1	ASSGETSVF
TRBV30	TRBJ2-5	AWSVQGKETQY
TRBV7-9	TRBJ2-2	ASSHTLPGQVNTGELF
TRBV19	TRBJ2-2	ASSIGLASTGELF
TRBV5-1	TRBJ2-5	ASSLGRGVQETQY
TRBV7-9	TRBJ1-2	ASSLDTGVYGYT
TRBV6-5	TRBJ1-4	ASSDRNLIEKLF
TRBV7-8	TRBJ1-2	ASSARETERGYT
TRBV11-2	TRBJ1-1	ASSARDRGWSEAF
TRBV7-9	TRBJ2-5	ASGSSLRLQETQY
TRBV28	TRBJ1-5	ASRYGTPSNQPQH
TRBV5-1	TRBJ2-3	ASSLLGLAGSASTDTQY
TRBV19	TRBJ2-7	ASSVSGGDFYEQY
TRBV5-6	TRBJ2-7	ASSLGQGWNEQY
TRBV6-1	TRBJ1-1	ASISGTGAF
TRBV11-2	TRBJ2-1	ASSFGLAGVNEQF